This entry features one TCR beta chain sequence. Its antigen is still unknown. The sample is drawn from a study of cytomegalovirus exposure and HLA in healthy donors. Overall study context: Among about 179 million T cells, an earlier analysis found roughly 100 million unique TCR beta sequences. The study's findings and limits: Specificity of three CMV-associated chains for CMV antigens was verified in vitro. In presence/absence analyses, roughly uniform sequencing depth across donors was assumed.

PCR amplification relied on 60 Vbeta primers (plus 13 Jbeta primers). TCRdb's table, derived via immunoSEQ multiplex PCR, lists solely in-frame clones and lacks some. The table lists about 130,000 clones, around nine tenths of them singletons. Trimming removed 6 bases at V and 7 bases at J, with 15 bases between. CDR3 length: 13 amino acids. Per the germline V gene, CDR1 is KGHSH and CDR2 is LQKENI. The J gene is TRBJ1-2, the V gene TRBV18, with D unclear. Sequenced material: PBMCs. The TCR was taken from a woman in her twenties or thirties in good health and CMV-seronegative. The CDR3 DNA reads as TGTGCCAGCTCGACTGAGACCGAAGGTGGCTACACCTTC. This encodes CASSTETEGGYTF.